Sequencing of this T cell receptor beta chain was carried out in a study of identical twins. This CDR3 contains 15 residues. From germline, CDR1 is MDHEN and CDR2 SYDVKM. Losses at the gene ends were 3 bases for V and 8 bases for J; bases not matched to a gene: 8. One entry per CDR3 protein results from TCRdb running MiXCR on the 5' RACE reads. This sample has roughly 1,500,000 distinct CDR3 sequences, with under 35% found just once. Specimen: cord blood. The V gene is TRBV28, the J gene TRBJ2-1; 9 bases align to TRBD2. The clonotype originates from a newborn girl in good health. The CDR3 DNA reads TGTGCCAGCAGTTTCGGAGGCGGGAGGGGATATGAGCAGTTCTTC. Its translation is CASSFGGGRGYEQFF.